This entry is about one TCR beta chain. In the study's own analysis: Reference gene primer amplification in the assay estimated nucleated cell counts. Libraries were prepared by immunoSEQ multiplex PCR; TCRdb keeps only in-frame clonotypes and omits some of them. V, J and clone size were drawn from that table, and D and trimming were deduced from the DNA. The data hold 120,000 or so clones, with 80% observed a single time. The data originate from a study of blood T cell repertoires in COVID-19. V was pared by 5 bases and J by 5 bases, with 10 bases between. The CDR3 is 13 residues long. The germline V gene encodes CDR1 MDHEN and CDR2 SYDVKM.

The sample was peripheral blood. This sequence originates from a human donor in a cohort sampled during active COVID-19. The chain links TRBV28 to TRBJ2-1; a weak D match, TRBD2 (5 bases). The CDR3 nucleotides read TGTGCCAGCAGTGCCAGCGGAAACAATGAGCAGTTCTTC. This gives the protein CASSASGNNEQFF.